The rows below give T cell receptor beta chains drawn from one sample of a study of control samples from healthy donors and cancer patients. Here immunoSEQ multiplex PCR was the method, and the copy in TCRdb shows in-frame clones only, minus some. This sample has 95,000 to 110,000 clones; roughly 89% occur once, and the top ten carry approximately 19%. The sequencing input was PBMCs. All receptors derive from a man between 60 and 75 years old with lung cancer. Each CDR3 is given with its conserved first and last residue. Each record gives: J gene, V gene, clone size, D gene, CDR3 DNA, CDR3 protein. D genes are given only for firm matches. Only part of the rows carry a size: once, few, many, or a class if the clone is expanded.

>TRBJ1-1|TRBV7-9|NA|NA
TGTGCCATGCAGACTTCAGGGAACACTGAAGCTTTCTTT
CAMQTSGNTEAFF
>TRBJ1-5|TRBV7-9|NA|NA
TGTGCCAGCAGCTTAGGGGTGGGGCCACTCAATCAGCCCCAGCATTTT
CASSLGVGPLNQPQHF
>TRBJ2-2|TRBV19|NA|NA
TGTGCCAGTAATCCAGAAAACACCGGGGAGCTGTTTTTT
CASNPENTGELFF
>TRBJ2-3|TRBV5-1|NA|NA
TGCGCCAGCAGTTATGGGGACGGCTCGCGAAGCACAGATACGCAGTATTTT
CASSYGDGSRSTDTQYF
>TRBJ2-3|TRBV4-1|NA|NA
TGCGCCAGCAGCCAGGCCGAGAACACAGATACGCAGTATTTT
CASSQAENTDTQYF
>TRBJ2-2|TRBV5-1|NA|NA
TGCGCCAGCAGCTCTGGGGCTAGCTCGAACACCGGGGAGCTGTTTTTT
CASSSGASSNTGELFF
>TRBJ1-5|TRBV6-5|NA|NA
TGTGCCAGCTTTAGGGGGACGGTGGGCAATCAGCCCCAGCATTTT
CASFRGTVGNQPQHF
>TRBJ2-5|TRBV7-6|NA|NA
TGTGCCAGCAGCTCTTCCGGATCCAGGCCCCAAGAGACCCAGTACTTC
CASSSSGSRPQETQYF
>TRBJ2-5|TRBV7-9|NA|TRBD2
TGTGCCAGCAGCTTCCGGGGGGGCAGGGCCCAAGAGACCCAGTACTTC
CASSFRGGRAQETQYF
>TRBJ1-5|TRBV18|NA|NA
TGTGCCAGCTCACAACAGGGAGCCAATCAGCCCCAGCATTTT
CASSQQGANQPQHF
>TRBJ1-1|TRBV6-5|NA|NA
TGTGCCAGCATTCGTAAAGGGTTTAACACTGAAGCTTTCTTT
CASIRKGFNTEAFF
>TRBJ2-1|TRBV18|NA|NA
TGTGCCAGCTCACCTGGGATGTACAATGAGCAGTTCTTC
CASSPGMYNEQFF
>TRBJ2-7|TRBV3-1/TRBV3-2|NA|NA
TGTGCCAGCGGCCAAGCCAGGGCGGGTTTTTTCTACGAGCAGTACTTC
CASGQARAGFFYEQYF
>TRBJ2-7|TRBV5-4|NA|NA
TGTGCCAGCAGCTCTTTCCAGAGTTCCTACGAGCAGTACTTC
CASSSFQSSYEQYF
>TRBJ2-2|TRBV24-1|NA|TRBD1
TGTGCCACCAGTGAAGGGACAGGGCCGAGCGCCGACTCCGGGGAGCTGTTTTTT
CATSEGTGPSADSGELFF
>TRBJ1-2|TRBV19|NA|TRBD1
TGTGCCAGTAGTGGCGGGACAGCTTTCTATGCTGGCACCTTC
CASSGGTAFYAGTF
>TRBJ1-1|TRBV7-8|once|NA
TGTGCCAGCAGTTCGATGAACACTGAAGCTTTCTTT
CASSSMNTEAFF
>TRBJ2-5|TRBV19|NA|NA
TGTGCCAGTAGTATGGCACGGGTCCCAGGCTCCCAAGAGACCCAGTACTTC
CASSMARVPGSQETQYF
>TRBJ1-5|TRBV6-5|NA|NA
TGTGCCAGCAGTTCTCCGGGTCTCAATCAGCCCCAGCATTTT
CASSSPGLNQPQHF
>TRBJ1-1|TRBV9|once|NA
TGTGCCAGCAGCGCGGACGGGAACACTGAAGCTTTCTTT
CASSADGNTEAFF
>TRBJ1-1|TRBV18|once|NA
TGTGCCAGCTCACTATTGAAGGGGGTGAACACTGAAGCTTTCTTT
CASSLLKGVNTEAFF
>TRBJ1-3|TRBV6-5|NA|NA
TGTGCCAGCAGTTACGGCGACAGCTCTGGAAACACCATATATTTT
CASSYGDSSGNTIYF
>TRBJ2-3|TRBV6-5|NA|NA
TGTGCCAGCAGTTACCCTTCGACAGATACGCAGTATTTT
CASSYPSTDTQYF
>TRBJ1-2|TRBV6-5|NA|NA
TGTGCCAGCAGTTACGGGCAGGACTATGGCTACACCTTC
CASSYGQDYGYTF
>TRBJ1-1|TRBV30|NA|NA
TGTGCCTGGAGTGTCTGGGGAACCGGAGCTTTCTTT
CAWSVWGTGAFF
>TRBJ1-2|TRBV12-5|NA|TRBD1
TGTGCTAGTGACCCGGACAGGGGGCAGACTAGCTATGGCTACACCTTC
CASDPDRGQTSYGYTF
>TRBJ1-6|TRBV7-9|NA|NA
TGTGCCAGCAGCTTGAATCCGGTCTCCTATAATTCACCCCTCCACTTT
CASSLNPVSYNSPLHF
>TRBJ2-2|TRBV24-1|NA|NA
TGTGCCACCAGTGAAACCGGGATGACCGGGGAGCTGTTTTTT
CATSETGMTGELFF
>TRBJ1-5|TRBV6-1|NA|NA
TGTGCCAGCAGTGACCCCCAGGGGAGGAAACAGCCCCAGCATTTT
CASSDPQGRKQPQHF
>TRBJ1-2|TRBV3-1/TRBV3-2|NA|NA
TGTGCCAGCAGTGGGGGGGACTTTGGCTACACCTTC
CASSGGDFGYTF
>TRBJ1-4|TRBV4-1|NA|NA
TGCGCCAGCAGCCAAGATGTCAGTGTAACTAATGAAAAACTGTTTTTT
CASSQDVSVTNEKLFF